The 21 T cell receptor beta chains below all came from one sample that was sequenced in a study of patients and donors after allogeneic stem cell transplantation. TCRdb used MiXCR to reprocess the RT-PCR reads, holding one entry per CDR3 protein. The table shows about a million distinct CDR3 sequences, with about a sixth occurring only once. Material: blood, either unsorted or a sorted T cell fraction (not recorded which). The receptor source for this set is a human donor who was either an allogeneic HSCT recipient or a stem cell or donor lymphocyte infusion donor (not recorded which). It is not recorded whose cells these are; they may come from a transplant donor.

The rearrangement joins TRBV27 to TRBJ1-5; D possibly corresponds to TRBD1 (6 bases). The CDR3 totals 15 residues. With 9 bases removed from V and 0 bases from J, the gap between germline ends came to 15 bases. The germline gives CDR1 MNHEY, CDR2 SMNVEV (reference sequence). The CDR3 nucleotides read TGTGCCAGTGCGGACAGACCTTATAGCAATCAGCCCCAGCATTTT. It encodes CASADRPYSNQPQHF.

The gene calls are TRBV12-5 and TRBJ1-2, with 8 bases identical to TRBD1. This CDR3 region has 13 residues. The junction had 8 bases not matched to a gene; V was cut back by 6 bases and J by 8 bases. CDR1 is LGHNT, CDR2 FRNRAP, per germline. CDR3 sequence: CASGTSGGQGYTF. CDR3 DNA sequence: TGTGCTAGTGGGACGTCAGGGGGCCAAGGCTACACCTTC. Using reference TRBV12-5 and TRBJ1-2 for the parts outside the CDR3, the full variable domain is DARVTQTPRHKVTEMGQEVTMRCQPILGHNTVFWYRQTMMQGLELLAYFRNRAPLDDSGMPKDRFSAEMPDATLATLKIQPSEPRDSAVYFCASGTSGGQGYTFGSGTRLTVV.

This clonotype has more than one count but fewer than ten. V is TRBV20-1 and J is TRBJ2-7, with D possibly matching TRBD1 (5 bases). This CDR3 region has 14 residues. Germline CDR1 reads DFQATT; CDR2 reads SNEGSKA (reference sequence). Trimming removed 0 bases at V and 3 bases at J, with 12 bases between. Here the CDR3 reads CSARDPETVYEQYF. In DNA, the CDR3 is TGCAGTGCTAGAGATCCCGAGACAGTCTACGAGCAGTACTTC.

This clonotype was seen at least ten times. This chain connects TRBV12-3 or TRBV12-4 to TRBJ1-2; D perhaps matches TRBD1 (5 bases). The length of the CDR3 is 15 residues. Trimming took off 6 bases at V and 3 bases at J, with 17 bases between the two ends. The CDR3 DNA reads as TGTGCCAGCAGCCCCCACCAACAGGTTCACTATGGCTACACCTTC. As protein: CASSPHQQVHYGYTF.

This sequence joins TRBV12-5 and TRBJ2-3; tentatively, D is TRBD2 (7 bases). Trimming stripped 3 bases from V and 3 bases from J, with 16 bases between. The CDR3 runs to 16 residues. In germline, CDR1 is LGHNT, CDR2 FRNRAP. The CDR3 region has the DNA TGTGCTAGTGGTTTCCCTAGCGGAGGGGGGACAGATACGCAGTATTTT. It yields the protein CASGFPSGGGTDTQYF. The complete variable domain, with remaining parts taken from reference TRBV12-5 and TRBJ2-3, reads DARVTQTPRHKVTEMGQEVTMRCQPILGHNTVFWYRQTMMQGLELLAYFRNRAPLDDSGMPKDRFSAEMPDATLATLKIQPSEPRDSAVYFCASGFPSGGGTDTQYFGPGTRLTVL.

The J gene is TRBJ1-4, the V gene TRBV10-3, with TRBD1 identical over 9 bases. The V gene's germline CDR1 is ENHRY and CDR2 SYGVKD. This CDR3 contains 13 residues. Trimming took 11 bases from V and 7 from J; bases not matched to a gene: 8. The CDR3 spells CAANRGQGEKLFF. CDR3 sequence (DNA): TGTGCCGCAAACAGGGGGCAAGGTGAAAAACTGTTTTTT.

This clonotype came up a few times. This chain links TRBV29-1 with TRBJ2-2; 7 positions match TRBD1. Germline V gives CDR1 SQVTM, CDR2 ANQGSEA. The length of the CDR3 is 12 residues. J was trimmed by 6 bases and V by 6 bases; bases with no gene match: 4. The CDR3 sequence: CSVITGAGELFF. The CDR3 DNA follows: TGCAGCGTAATTACAGGGGCCGGGGAGCTGTTTTTT.

V and J are TRBV9 and TRBJ1-5; no clear D. From germline, CDR1 is SGDLS and CDR2 YYNGEE. V was trimmed by 1 base and J by 4 bases, leaving 6 bases between them. The CDR3 consists of 13 residues. CDR3: CASSVLGNQPQHF. In DNA, the CDR3 is TGTGCCAGCAGCGTATTGGGAAATCAGCCCCAGCATTTT.

This clonotype was observed a few times. The V call is TRBV9, the J call TRBJ1-1; no definite D call. V was trimmed by 2 bases and J by 7 bases, leaving 15 bases between them. CDR1 and CDR2 (germline): SGDLS, YYNGEE. The CDR3 length is 14 residues. The CDR3 sequence: CASSVGSGLFEAFF. The CDR3 DNA is TGTGCCAGCAGCGTGGGCAGTGGGCTATTTGAAGCTTTCTTT.

There are a few counts of this clonotype. The genes are TRBV12-3 or TRBV12-4 and TRBJ1-2; D remains ambiguous. This CDR3 contains 12 residues. V was cut by 3 bases and J by 9 bases, with 11 bases left in between. CDR3 sequence reads: CASSFSLHSYTF. In DNA form, the CDR3 reads TGTGCCAGCAGTTTCTCCCTACATAGCTACACCTTC.

This clonotype showed up just a few times. The gene calls are TRBV27 and TRBJ2-2; 9 nucleotides agree with TRBD2. CDR1 is MNHEY and CDR2 is SMNVEV in the germline V gene (reference sequence). The junction had 11 bases not matched to a gene; V was cut back by 7 bases and J by 2 bases. CDR3 length equals 17 residues. This CDR3 reads CASTSRTGTSNTGELFF. The CDR3 DNA reads TGTGCCAGCACCTCCCGGACCGGGACTAGCAACACCGGGGAGCTGTTTTTT.

J is TRBJ2-5 and V is TRBV5-1; 9 bases align to TRBD2. Germline V gives CDR1 SGHRS, CDR2 YFSETQ. V was pared by 2 bases and J by 1 base, with 3 bases of the junction left unmatched. The CDR3 runs 15 residues. As DNA, the CDR3 is TGCGCCAGCAGCTTACAGCGGGGGGCCCAAGAGACCCAGTACTTC. Encoded protein: CASSLQRGAQETQYF. Filled out from reference TRBV5-1 and TRBJ2-5, the complete variable domain reads KAGVTQTPRYLIKTRGQQVTLSCSPISGHRSVSWYQQTPGQGLQFLFEYFSETQRNKGNFPGRFSGRQFSNSRSEMNVSTLELGDSALYLCASSLQRGAQETQYFGPGTRLLVL.

This clonotype showed up just a few times. V and J are TRBV7-2 and TRBJ1-2; the match to TRBD1 covers 9 bases. This CDR3 has 15 residues. The junction had 4 bases not matched to a gene; V was cut back by 1 base and J by 4 bases. Germline assignment: CDR1 SGHTA and CDR2 FQGNSA. CDR3 amino acids: CASSLVDRGGYGYTF. The CDR3 bases are TGTGCCAGCAGCTTAGTTGACAGGGGGGGCTATGGCTACACCTTC.

The table lists this clonotype with many counts. This chain links TRBV12-3 or TRBV12-4 with TRBJ1-5, with D perhaps matching TRBD1 (6 bases). This CDR3 is built from 14 residues. The V and J ends lost 2 bases and 7 bases respectively, with 12 bases between them. In nucleotides, the CDR3 is TGTGCCAGCAGTTTATCCGAGGGGGGGCAGCCCCAGCATTTT. The encoded protein is CASSLSEGGQPQHF.

This clonotype was seen a few times. The chain carries TRBV15 and TRBJ1-4, with 9 bases lining up with TRBD1. The germline gives CDR1 LNHNV, CDR2 YYDKDF (reference sequence). Trimming took 1 base from V and 8 from J; bases not matched to a gene: 5. The CDR3 loop spans 15 amino acids. CDR3 nucleotides: TGTGCCACCAGCAGAGGGGGGACAGGGAAGGAAAAACTGTTTTTT. Amino acid sequence: CATSRGGTGKEKLFF.

The rearrangement uses TRBV9 and TRBJ2-1; 8 nucleotides align to TRBD2. Trimming cost V 1 base and J 2 bases; bases outside gene matches: 5. Germline CDR1 reads SGDLS; CDR2 reads YYNGEE. The CDR3 is 16 residues long. CDR3 DNA sequence: TGTGCCAGCAGCGTATTCGGGGGGGCCACCTACAATGAGCAGTTCTTC. Residues: CASSVFGGATYNEQFF.

In its sample, this clonotype was seen a few times. V gene TRBV2 combines with J gene TRBJ1-3; unclear D gene. Per the germline V gene, CDR1 is SNHLY and CDR2 is FYNNEI. The CDR3 covers 14 residues. Between the trimmed V and J ends, which lost 3 bases and 4 bases, there was a span of 10 bases. CDR3 protein: CASSDEGLGNTIYF. For the CDR3, the DNA is TGTGCCAGCAGTGATGAAGGGCTCGGAAACACCATATATTTT.

The chain employs TRBV11-2 and TRBJ2-5; 16 bases line up with TRBD2. Germline V gene sequence: CDR1 SGHAT, CDR2 FQNNGV. The V segment lost 4 bases and the J segment 7 bases; nucleotides outside the gene matches: 3. This CDR3 region has 15 residues. Here the CDR3 reads CASSSGTSGRVTQYF. CDR3 in DNA: TGTGCCAGCAGCTCCGGGACTAGCGGGAGGGTGACCCAGTACTTC.

This clonotype was found a few times. CDR3 DNA: TGTGCCACCAGTGACCCGTTACAGGGGGTTGGCACAGATACGCAGTATTTT. Amino acid sequence: CATSDPLQGVGTDTQYF. The gene calls are TRBV24-1 and TRBJ2-3; the match to TRBD1 covers 8 bases. The CDR3 is 17 amino acids. The junction had 9 bases not matched to a gene; V was cut back by 4 bases and J by 1 base. The germline CDR1 and CDR2 sequences are KGHDR and SFDVKD.

This clonotype was recorded many times. This chain joins TRBV29-1 and TRBJ2-1, with D maybe TRBD2 (5 bases). CDR1 SQVTM and CDR2 ANQGSEA come from the germline V gene. The CDR3 extends over 15 amino acids. Trimming took 6 bases from V and 0 from J, leaving 15 bases between them. The CDR3 here is CSVGKSGLSYNEQFF. The CDR3 DNA sequence: TGCAGCGTGGGAAAGAGCGGACTCTCCTACAATGAGCAGTTCTTC.

The chain uses TRBV12-3 or TRBV12-4 and TRBJ1-4; TRBD1 matches at 12 bases. CDR3 length: 17 residues. Unmatched junction bases numbered 3, after V lost 4 bases and J lost 0 bases. The CDR3 region has the DNA TGTGCCAGCAGTTACGGGACAGGGGGCCCAACTAATGAAAAACTGTTTTTT. This gives the protein CASSYGTGGPTNEKLFF.